Below are 18 T cell receptor beta chains sequenced from a single sample in a study of T cells in women clearing cervical HPV infection. Data came from immunoSEQ multiplex PCR; TCRdb stores just in-frame clones and leaves some out. In total, the table holds about 48,000 clones. Sequencing was performed on blood buffy coat. The receptors come from a woman between 18 and 70 years old with a cervical HPV16 infection that either progressed to CIN3+ or cleared (not recorded which).

With respect to this clone: The observed sequence ends 3 residues before the CDR3 terminus, with the missing tail filled in from the germline J gene. This chain connects TRBV30 to TRBJ1-6, with 9 bases lining up with TRBD1. Trimming took 4 bases from V and 10 from J; bases not matched to a gene: 8. This CDR3 contains 14 residues. Germline V gene sequence: CDR1 GTSNPN, CDR2 SVGIG (reference sequence). The CDR3 is CAWMKDRGWSPLHF. CDR3 DNA (partial): TGTGCCTGGATGAAGGACAGGGGTTGGTCACCC.

A remark on this clone: Read sequence stops 3 residues before the CDR3 end, and the germline J gene provides the missing end. The rearrangement links TRBV12-3 or TRBV12-4 to TRBJ2-6, with D tentatively TRBD2 (6 bases). The CDR3 totals 15 residues. Trimming pared 6 bases from V and 2 bases from J, leaving 11 bases between. The DNA read from the CDR3 is TGTGCCAGCAGACCGGGGGAAACTGGGGCCAACGTC. This sequence encodes CASRPGETGANV. The whole CDR3 protein is CASRPGETGANVLTF.

Comment on this clone: Read sequence stops 3 residues before the CDR3 end, and the germline J gene provides the missing end. V is TRBV19 and J is TRBJ2-7; TRBD2 matches at 12 bases. V lost 4 bases to trimming and J lost 2 bases; unmatched junction nucleotides: 0. Germline CDR1 reads LNHDA; CDR2 reads SQIVND (reference sequence). The CDR3 runs 14 residues. CDR3 sequence: CASSRTSGAYEQYF. The sequenced CDR3 bases are TGTGCCAGTAGTAGGACTAGCGGGGCCTACGAG. The full variable domain, completed using reference TRBV19 and TRBJ2-7, is DGGITQSPKYLFRKEGQNVTLSCEQNLNHDAMYWYRQDPGQGLRLIYYSQIVNDFQKGDIAEGYSVSREKKESFPLTVTSAQKNPTAFYLCASSRTSGAYEQYFGPGTRLTVT.

A remark on this clone: The CDR3 goes on 3 residues after the read ends, and that part is filled in from the germline J gene. The chain has TRBV18 and TRBJ2-3; D uncertain. V dropped 5 bases and J dropped 1 base, with 13 bases sitting between them. CDR1 and CDR2 from the germline V gene are KGHSH and LQKENI. This CDR3 spans 15 amino acids. The CDR3 bases that were read are TGTGCCAGCTCATCCCCCTCTAGTCGCACAGATACG. Its protein is CASSSPSSRTDT. The CDR3 as a whole reads CASSSPSSRTDTQYF.

As for this clone: The read halts 3 residues ahead of the CDR3 end, with the missing end drawn from the germline J gene. V usage is TRBV20-1 and J usage is TRBJ1-3, with D possibly TRBD1 on 6 matching bases. The CDR3 spans 12 residues. V lost 6 bases and J 4 bases, leaving 10 bases between the germline ends. The V gene's germline CDR1 is DFQATT and CDR2 SNEGSKA (reference sequence). The CDR3: CSARTVGNTIYF. The sequenced CDR3 bases are TGCAGTGCCAGGACAGTAGGAAACACC.

As regards this clone: The read ends 3 residues early relative to the CDR3; the germline J gene fills the gap. The V call is TRBV20-1, the J call TRBJ1-1; D gene ambiguous. The V gene's germline CDR1 is DFQATT and CDR2 SNEGSKA (reference sequence). The length of the CDR3 is 15 residues. V was cut by 0 bases and J by 1 base, with 12 bases left in between. The CDR3: CSARDKRVSNTEAFF. CDR3 DNA, as far as it was read: TGCAGTGCTAGAGATAAGAGGGTATCGAACACTGAA.

In regard to this clone: The sequence runs out 3 residues before the end of the CDR3; the remainder is reconstructed from the germline J gene. J is TRBJ1-1 and V is TRBV6-4; 7 bases agree with TRBD1. This CDR3 is 15 amino acids long. The trim removed 2 bases at V and 2 bases at J, leaving 5 bases unmatched. Germline V lookup: CDR1 MRHNA, CDR2 SNTAGT. This chain's CDR3 is CASSDQGVGNTEAFF. The sequenced part of the CDR3 DNA is TGTGCCAGCAGTGACCAGGGGGTTGGAAACACTGAA.

Regarding this clone: With the read ending 3 residues before the CDR3 end, the germline J gene is used to fill in that end. This chain connects TRBV5-6 to TRBJ1-2; weak D call: TRBD1 (6 bases). The CDR3 extends over 14 amino acids. The V gene's germline CDR1 is SGHDT and CDR2 YYEEEE. The V end lost 0 bases, the J end lost 6 bases, and 12 bases lay between the germline ends. This chain's CDR3 is CASSLDTGRDGYTF. The CDR3 bases that were read are TGTGCCAGCAGCTTGGACACAGGGCGAGATGGC.

Concerning this clone: The observed sequence ends 3 residues before the CDR3 terminus, with the missing tail filled in from the germline J gene. The chain couples TRBV5-1 to TRBJ2-3, with 10 bases fitting TRBD1. Looked up from germline, CDR1 is SGHRS and CDR2 is YFSETQ. The CDR3 sequence is 15 residues long. V was pared by 4 bases and J by 3 bases, with 5 bases of the junction left unmatched. The CDR3 region is CASSTGQGLTDTQYF. CDR3 DNA (partial): TGCGCCAGCAGCACGGGACAGGGGTTAACAGATACG. Complete variable domain (other parts from reference TRBV5-1 and TRBJ2-3): KAGVTQTPRYLIKTRGQQVTLSCSPISGHRSVSWYQQTPGQGLQFLFEYFSETQRNKGNFPGRFSGRQFSNSRSEMNVSTLELGDSALYLCASSTGQGLTDTQYFGPGTRLTVL.

In regard to this clone: The observed sequence ends 3 residues before the CDR3 terminus, with the missing tail filled in from the germline J gene. This chain uses TRBV24-1 with TRBJ2-5; 8 nucleotides line up with TRBD1. Germline V gives CDR1 KGHDR, CDR2 SFDVKD. CDR3 length: 17 amino acids. With 2 bases clipped from V and 3 bases from J, the junction kept 10 bases outside the gene matches. The part of the CDR3 DNA that was read is TGTGCCACCAGTGATTCCTTACCGGGACAGGCGAAAGAGACC. It translates to CATSDSLPGQAKET. In full, the CDR3 is CATSDSLPGQAKETQYF.

Comment on this clone: Coverage ceases 3 residues before the CDR3 finishes, and the germline J gene fills in the end. V gene TRBV30 combines with J gene TRBJ2-7; D might be TRBD2 (5 bases). This CDR3 has 11 residues. Germline CDR1 GTSNPN, CDR2 SVGIG (reference sequence). V lost 3 bases, J lost 5 bases, and 8 bases lay in between. The CDR3 loop reads CAWSAGHEQYF. Incomplete CDR3 DNA: TGTGCCTGGAGCGCGGGCCACGAG.

Note on this clone: The read comes to an end 3 residues before the CDR3 does, leaving the germline J gene to fill in the end. The V and J genes are TRBV29-1 and TRBJ2-5, with D perhaps being TRBD1 or TRBD2 (5 bases each). Germline V CDR1 and CDR2: SQVTM, ANQGSEA. The CDR3 is made up of 14 amino acids. The germline V and J ends were trimmed by 0 bases and 4 bases, with 12 bases remaining between them. Partial CDR3 DNA: TGCAGCGTTGAAGATGAGGGGTTAGGAGAGACC. This encodes CSVEDEGLGET. The entire CDR3 protein reads CSVEDEGLGETQYF.

As regards this clone: With the read ending 3 residues before the CDR3 end, the germline J gene is used to fill in that end. This chain connects TRBV7-2 to TRBJ1-1; D is perhaps TRBD1 (5 bases). V was trimmed by 1 base and J by 1 base, leaving 7 bases between them. The germline V gene encodes CDR1 SGHTA and CDR2 FQGNSA. CDR3 size: 14 residues. The DNA read from the CDR3 is TGTGCCAGCAGCTTAGGGCAGGGGAACACTGAA. Protein: CASSLGQGNTE. The complete CDR3 protein is CASSLGQGNTEAFF.

Comment on this clone: Coverage ceases 3 residues before the CDR3 finishes, and the germline J gene fills in the end. The V gene is TRBV20-1, the J gene TRBJ1-5, with no clear D. The CDR3 loop spans 15 amino acids. Between the trimmed V and J ends, which lost 2 bases and 0 bases, there was a span of 11 bases. Germline values: CDR1 DFQATT, CDR2 SNEGSKA (reference sequence). The CDR3 DNA, read in part, is TGCAGTGCTAGACTAGCCCGCAATAGCAATCAGCCC. This translates into CSARLARNSNQP. The entire CDR3 is CSARLARNSNQPQHF.

As concerns this clone: The read terminates 3 residues ahead of where the CDR3 ends, so the germline J gene completes it. The rearrangement links TRBV10-3 to TRBJ1-1; 10 bases agree with TRBD1. The CDR3 sequence is 16 residues long. In germline, CDR1 is ENHRY, CDR2 SYGVKD. Trimming at V came to 6 bases and at J to 4 bases, leaving 11 bases not matched to a gene. The CDR3: CAIRGDRGQKGTEAFF. The part of the CDR3 DNA that was read is TGTGCCATCAGGGGCGACAGGGGGCAGAAGGGCACTGAA.

Turning to this clone: The missing CDR3 end, 3 residues past where the read stops, is filled in from the germline J gene. J is TRBJ1-1 and V is TRBV6-1, with D uncertain. The CDR3 loop spans 14 amino acids. Trimming shortened V by 5 bases and J by 3 bases, and 13 bases separated the two germline ends. The germline V gene encodes CDR1 MNHNS and CDR2 SASEGT. The covered CDR3 bases are TGTGCCAGCAGTCAAGATCCGGTGGACACTGAA. Its translation is CASSQDPVDTE. The whole CDR3 region reads CASSQDPVDTEAFF.

The part of the CDR3 DNA that was read is TGCAGTGCTAGAGCTAGCGGGGGGTTATGGTCCTACGAG. It codes for CSARASGGLWSYE. Given in full, the CDR3 is CSARASGGLWSYEQYF. The chain employs TRBV20-1 and TRBJ2-7, with TRBD2 matching over 11 bases. The read gets to within 3 residues of the CDR3 end, and the germline J gene fills in the rest. There are 16 residues in the CDR3. The ends lost 1 base at V and 1 base at J; junction bases unmatched: 6. Per the germline V gene, CDR1 is DFQATT and CDR2 is SNEGSKA (reference sequence).

A word on this clone: The CDR3 is cut off 3 residues early in the read; its end comes from the germline J gene. The gene calls are TRBV20-1 and TRBJ1-4, with TRBD1 matching 9 bases. Unmatched junction bases numbered 7, after V lost 4 bases and J lost 7 bases. Germline CDR1 is DFQATT and CDR2 is SNEGSKA (reference sequence). There are 14 residues in the CDR3. The CDR3 spells CSATNRGLGEKLFF. The sequenced CDR3 bases are TGCAGTGCTACGAACAGGGGGCTTGGTGAAAAA.